The 13 T cell receptor beta chains given below trace back to one sample, sequenced in a study of blood T cell repertoires in COVID-19. Sequencing was performed with immunoSEQ multiplex PCR; in TCRdb, only in-frame clones are kept and a portion is missing. This repertoire shows approximately 170,000 clones, less than 90% found once; its top ten account for 9.5% to 12%. The sequencing sample was made of peripheral blood. These receptors originate from a woman aged 55-69 years with COVID-19, enrolled during active disease.

This clone was detected a few times. The chain uses TRBV25-1 and TRBJ1-1; no clear D gene. The CDR3 contains 13 residues. Trimming took 6 bases from V and 5 from J, leaving 13 bases between them. Germline values: CDR1 MGHDK, CDR2 SYGVNS. In nucleotides, the CDR3 is TGTGCCAGCAGCGCCGCGGGTGAAACTGAAGCTTTCTTT. Translating it yields CASSAAGETEAFF.

This chain uses TRBV6-4 with TRBJ2-2; weak D call: TRBD2 (6 bases). The V end lost 6 bases, the J end lost 1 base, and 9 bases lay between the germline ends. Germline V gene lookup returns CDR1 MRHNA and CDR2 SNTAGT. The CDR3 loop spans 14 amino acids. This CDR3 reads CASSTSLNTGELFF. CDR3 DNA: TGTGCCAGCAGCACTAGCTTGAACACCGGGGAGCTGTTTTTT.

The V gene is TRBV5-1, the J gene TRBJ2-2, with TRBD2 as a possible D gene (5 bases). The germline CDR1 and CDR2 sequences are SGHRS and YFSETQ. V was clipped by 4 bases and J by 7 bases, with 11 bases between them. CDR3 length equals 13 residues. The CDR3 is CASSALGGGELFF. The CDR3 DNA sequence: TGCGCCAGCAGCGCACTAGGAGGCGGGGAGCTGTTTTTT.

The V call is TRBV7-9, the J call TRBJ1-5; 8 bases are a match to TRBD1. Germline V CDR1 and CDR2: SEHNR, FQNEAQ (reference sequence). J lost 7 bases, V lost 5 bases, and 10 bases had no gene match. This CDR3 comprises 15 residues. CDR3 DNA sequence: TGTGCCAGCAGCCCCGGACAGGGTAAAGGCCAGCCCCAGCATTTT. Translating gives CASSPGQGKGQPQHF.

Only one count was recorded for this clone. The genes are TRBV7-3 and TRBJ1-1; D perhaps matches TRBD1 (5 bases). Per the germline V gene, CDR1 is SGHTA and CDR2 is FQGTGA. This CDR3 is 13 amino acids long. The germline V and J ends were trimmed by 4 bases and 0 bases, with 6 bases remaining between them. CDR3 DNA: TGTGCCAGCAGCTCCAGGGTGAACACTGAAGCTTTCTTT. The encoded protein is CASSSRVNTEAFF.

The V call is TRBV4-3, the J call TRBJ2-7; possible D gene TRBD1, 5 bases. V lost 1 base, J lost 4 bases, and 14 bases lay in between. From germline, CDR1 is LGHNA and CDR2 YSLEER. There are 15 residues in the CDR3. The CDR3 protein is CASSQGTGALYEQYF. The CDR3 bases are TGCGCCAGCAGCCAAGGAACAGGTGCTCTTTACGAGCAGTACTTC.

This clone appeared a single time. The V gene is TRBV28, the J gene TRBJ2-7; D is unresolved. Germline CDR1 reads MDHEN; CDR2 reads SYDVKM. This CDR3 is 13 amino acids long. Between the trimmed V and J ends, which lost 6 bases and 3 bases, there was a span of 12 bases. The CDR3 DNA sequence: TGTGCCAGCAGCCGAACAGACGGCTACGAGCAGTACTTC. Translating it yields CASSRTDGYEQYF.

This chain uses TRBV11-2 with TRBJ2-5; the D is unclear. Germline lookup yields CDR1 SGHAT and CDR2 FQNNGV. The CDR3 spans 13 residues. The germline V and J ends were trimmed by 2 bases and 6 bases, with 10 bases remaining between them. CDR3 nucleotide sequence: TGTGCCAGCAGCTTATATAGTTCGAAGACCCAGTACTTC. It codes for CASSLYSSKTQYF.

The chain uses TRBV28 and TRBJ1-2; 12 bases fit TRBD1. Trimming removed 1 base from V and 8 bases from J; junction bases left unmatched: 8. CDR3 length: 16 residues. The V gene's germline CDR1 is MDHEN and CDR2 SYDVKM. For the CDR3, the DNA is TGTGCCAGCAGTTTATTTGAGGGACAGGGGGCGCGGGGCTACACCTTC. This codes for CASSLFEGQGARGYTF.

The chain has TRBV5-4 and TRBJ1-1; D is ambiguous. Germline loops: CDR1 SGHNT, CDR2 YYREEE (reference sequence). This CDR3 has 13 residues. With 5 bases removed from V and 1 base from J, the gap between germline ends came to 9 bases. CDR3 residues: CASSFDTNTEAFF. Written as DNA, the CDR3 is TGTGCCAGCAGTTTTGACACGAACACTGAAGCTTTCTTT.

The chain is built from TRBV24-1 and TRBJ2-2; 8 bases agree with TRBD2. The CDR3 sequence is 18 residues long. Per germline, CDR1 KGHDR and CDR2 SFDVKD. With V trimmed by 3 bases and J by 0 bases, 8 bases remained unmatched. CDR3 DNA: TGTGCCACCAGTGATCTACGCGGGGGGCCCTCGAACACCGGGGAGCTGTTTTTT. Its translation: CATSDLRGGPSNTGELFF.

This chain joins TRBV7-8 and TRBJ2-7; 7 bases align to TRBD2. The CDR3 totals 15 residues. V trimming: 5 bases; J trimming: 2 bases; junction bases outside the gene matches: 9. From germline, CDR1 is SGHVS and CDR2 FQNEAQ. The CDR3 protein is CASSRASGQTYEQYF. The CDR3 nucleotides are TGTGCCAGCAGCCGAGCTAGCGGCCAAACCTACGAGCAGTACTTC.

The rearrangement joins TRBV6-4 to TRBJ1-5, with D hard to call. Germline lookup yields CDR1 MRHNA and CDR2 SNTAGT. V was pared by 3 bases and J by 0 bases, with 9 bases between. The CDR3 is 15 residues long. CDR3 coding DNA: TGTGCCAGCAGTGAACAGCCCTTTAGCAATCAGCCCCAGCATTTT. It specifies CASSEQPFSNQPQHF.